Below, 10 T cell receptor beta chains from the same sample are listed, as sequenced in a study of identical twins (dated by TCRdb to the mid-2010s). Receptors were amplified or captured by 5' RACE. The run used an Illumina HiSeq 2000. TCRdb reprocessing: public reads trimmed at Q25 with fastp, clones called with MiXCR, in-frame beta chains kept. A single entry per CDR3 protein holds the most common genes and DNA from its merged rows. This sample holds 450,000 to 650,000 distinct CDR3 sequences; roughly 15% were observed only once. The top ten hold 0.44% of the sample. This sample was also put to use in a study of yellow fever vaccine responses in identical twins.

The specimen sequenced was CD4+ T cells sorted from blood. The receptors shown here come from a woman younger than 35 in good health.

This clonotype was found a few times. V usage is TRBV5-5 and J usage is TRBJ1-3; D uncertain. Germline V lookup: CDR1 SGHKS, CDR2 YYEKEE (reference sequence). V lost 6 bases and J lost 0, with 10 bases in between. The CDR3 has 14 amino acids. CDR3 nucleotides: TGTGCCAGCAAATGGGATCTCTCTGGAAACACCATATATTTT. This sequence encodes CASKWDLSGNTIYF.

There are a few counts of this clonotype. V and J are TRBV27 and TRBJ2-5; TRBD1 aligns across 7 bases. CDR3 length: 15 amino acids. The junction had 14 bases not matched to a gene; V was cut back by 8 bases and J by 5 bases. The germline V gene encodes CDR1 MNHEY and CDR2 SMNVEV (reference sequence). The CDR3 sequence is CASGTGTVKGETQYF. The CDR3 DNA is TGTGCCAGCGGGACCGGGACAGTAAAGGGGGAGACCCAGTACTTC.

J is TRBJ2-1 and V is TRBV5-1; D might be TRBD1 or TRBD2, each matching 5 bases. V was shortened by 2 bases and J by 9 bases, with 12 bases between the two germline ends. The germline V gene has CDR1 SGHRS and CDR2 YFSETQ. The CDR3 totals 13 residues. CDR3 coding DNA: TGCGCCAGCAGCTTCGGGGCATTGGCTGAGCAGTTCTTC. Residues: CASSFGALAEQFF.

The chain combines TRBV20-1 with TRBJ2-7, with 9 nucleotides matching TRBD1. This CDR3 region has 15 residues. CDR1 DFQATT and CDR2 SNEGSKA come from the germline V gene (reference sequence). V lost 3 bases and J lost 2; bases outside the gene matches: 8. The CDR3: CSASQQGAAPYEQYV. Written as DNA, the CDR3 is TGCAGTGCTAGCCAACAGGGGGCCGCCCCCTACGAGCAGTACGTC.

This chain uses TRBV7-8 with TRBJ2-7, with D hard to call. The CDR3 runs to 14 residues. V was clipped by 5 bases and J by 0 bases, with 11 bases between them. Germline lookup yields CDR1 SGHVS and CDR2 FQNEAQ. The CDR3 bases are TGTGCCAGCAGCGTACTCAGGAACTCCTACGAGCAGTACGTC. Its protein is CASSVLRNSYEQYV.

V and J are TRBV7-8 and TRBJ1-1; D not certain. The CDR3 sequence is 15 residues long. Between the trimmed V and J ends, which lost 5 bases and 4 bases, there was a span of 17 bases. The germline V gene has CDR1 SGHVS and CDR2 FQNEAQ. CDR3 sequence (DNA): TGTGCCAGCAGCCCCAAGAGGGAGTTCGGCACTGAAGCTTTCTTT. Amino acid sequence: CASSPKREFGTEAFF. The entire variable domain, with the rest obtained from reference TRBV7-8 and TRBJ1-1, is as follows: GAGVSQSPRYKVAKRGQDVALRCDPISGHVSLFWYQQALGQGPEFLTYFQNEAQLDKSGLPSDRFFAERPEGSVSTLKIQRTQQEDSAVYLCASSPKREFGTEAFFGQGTRLTVV.

The genes are TRBV12-3 or TRBV12-4 and TRBJ2-5; no clear D gene. Trimming removed 7 bases from V and 3 bases from J, with 15 bases in between. This CDR3 spans 14 amino acids. CDR3 bases: TGTGCCAGCAACCTCGGCCATACCGAAGAGACCCAGTACTTC. Its protein is CASNLGHTEETQYF.

This clonotype was seen a few times. The chain combines TRBV27 with TRBJ2-7; weak D call: TRBD1 (5 bases). CDR3 size: 12 residues. Per germline, CDR1 MNHEY and CDR2 SMNVEV (reference sequence). Trimming removed 4 bases at V and 10 bases at J, with 14 bases between. CDR3 sequence: CASSSRLGEQYV. In nucleotides, the CDR3 is TGTGCCAGCAGTTCCAGGTTAGGGGAACAGTACGTC.

This sequence joins TRBV29-1 and TRBJ2-1; D remains ambiguous. This CDR3 is built from 15 residues. The ends were cut back, 1 base at V and 0 bases at J, with 10 bases in the middle. Germline CDR1 reads SQVTM; CDR2 reads ANQGSEA. CDR3 residues: CSVEGSPSSYNEQFF. DNA of the CDR3: TGCAGCGTTGAAGGCTCCCCGAGCTCCTACAATGAGCAGTTCTTC.

This clonotype was detected only a few times. V usage is TRBV21-1 and J usage is TRBJ2-1; the DNA was not compared with TRBD1, the D call given in the table. TRBV21-1 is classified as a pseudogene. This CDR3 contains 14 residues. CDR3 residues: CASSMFNRSNEQFF. The CDR3 DNA sequence: TGTGCCAGCAGCATGTTCAACAGGTCCAATGAGCAGTTCTTC.